Sequencing of this TCR beta chain was carried out in a study of cytomegalovirus exposure and HLA in healthy donors. Primers included in the PCR were 60 Vbeta and 13 Jbeta primers. The table came from immunoSEQ multiplex PCR; TCRdb's copy has only in-frame clones and leaves some out. The data show roughly 140,000 clones, 55% to 85% seen once. This CDR3 has 17 amino acids. V was clipped by 0 bases and J by 8 bases, with 20 bases between them. Germline V gives CDR1 SGHAT, CDR2 FQNNGV. The chain uses TRBV11-2 and TRBJ2-1; possibly TRBD2 for D (7 bases). The source material was PBMCs. The sequence was obtained from a middle-aged man in good health and CMV-seronegative. The DNA of the CDR3 is TGTGCCAGCAGCTTAGATAGAGTAAGGGGGGGCCGGGATGAGCAGTTCTTC. Encoded protein: CASSLDRVRGGRDEQFF. The complete variable domain, with remaining parts taken from reference TRBV11-2 and TRBJ2-1, reads EAGVAQSPRYKIIEKRQSVAFWCNPISGHATLYWYQQILGQGPKLLIQFQNNGVVDDSQLPKDRFSAERLKGVDSTLKIQPAKLEDSAVYLCASSLDRVRGGRDEQFFGPGTRLTVL.